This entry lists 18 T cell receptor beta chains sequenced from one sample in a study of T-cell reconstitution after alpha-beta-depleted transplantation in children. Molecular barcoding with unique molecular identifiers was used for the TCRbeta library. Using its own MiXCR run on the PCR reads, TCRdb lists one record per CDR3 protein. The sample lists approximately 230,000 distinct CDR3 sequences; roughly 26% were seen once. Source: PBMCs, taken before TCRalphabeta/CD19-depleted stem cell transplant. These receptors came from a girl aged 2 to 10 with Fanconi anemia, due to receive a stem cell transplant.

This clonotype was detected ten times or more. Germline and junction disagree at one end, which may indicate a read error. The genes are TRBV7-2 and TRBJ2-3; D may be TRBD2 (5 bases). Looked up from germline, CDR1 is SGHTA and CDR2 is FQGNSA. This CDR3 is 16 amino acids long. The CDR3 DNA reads TGTGCCAGCAGGTTAGGACTGCGAACTAGCACAGATACGCAGTATTTT. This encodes CASRLGLRTSTDTQYF.

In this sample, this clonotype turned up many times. The CDR3 here is CSVAFRTGGRETQYF. In nucleotides, the CDR3 is TGCAGCGTTGCATTTCGGACAGGGGGTCGAGAGACCCAGTACTTC. The chain is built from TRBV29-1 and TRBJ2-5; TRBD1 matches 10 bases. The CDR3 length is 15 residues. With V trimmed by 4 bases and J by 4 bases, 9 bases remained unmatched. Germline V gene sequence: CDR1 SQVTM, CDR2 ANQGSEA.

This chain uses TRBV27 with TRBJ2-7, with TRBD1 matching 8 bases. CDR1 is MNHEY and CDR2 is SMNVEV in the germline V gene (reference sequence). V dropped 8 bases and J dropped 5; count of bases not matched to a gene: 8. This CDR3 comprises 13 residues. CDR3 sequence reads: CASRDRGKDEQYF. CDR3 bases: TGTGCCAGCCGCGACAGGGGTAAGGACGAGCAGTACTTC.

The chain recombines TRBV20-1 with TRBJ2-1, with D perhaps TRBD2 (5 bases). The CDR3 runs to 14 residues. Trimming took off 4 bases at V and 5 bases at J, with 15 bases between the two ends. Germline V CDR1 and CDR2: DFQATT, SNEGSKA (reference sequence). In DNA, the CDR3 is TGCAGTGCTATAGTTGCCGGGGTGGACAATGAGCAGTTCTTC. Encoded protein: CSAIVAGVDNEQFF.

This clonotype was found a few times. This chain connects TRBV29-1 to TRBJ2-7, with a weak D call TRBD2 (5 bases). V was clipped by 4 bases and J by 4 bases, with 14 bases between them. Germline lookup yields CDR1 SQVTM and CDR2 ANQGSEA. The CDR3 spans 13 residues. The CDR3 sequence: CSVGAGLSYEQYF. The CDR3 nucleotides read TGCAGCGTTGGGGCCGGACTCAGTTACGAGCAGTACTTC.

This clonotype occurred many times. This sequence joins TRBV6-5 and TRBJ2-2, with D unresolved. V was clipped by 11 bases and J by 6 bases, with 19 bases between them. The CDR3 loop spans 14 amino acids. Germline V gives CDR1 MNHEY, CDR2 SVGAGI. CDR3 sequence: CAVPIGRPAGELFF. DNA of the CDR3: TGTGCCGTACCCATTGGCCGCCCGGCCGGGGAGCTGTTTTTT.

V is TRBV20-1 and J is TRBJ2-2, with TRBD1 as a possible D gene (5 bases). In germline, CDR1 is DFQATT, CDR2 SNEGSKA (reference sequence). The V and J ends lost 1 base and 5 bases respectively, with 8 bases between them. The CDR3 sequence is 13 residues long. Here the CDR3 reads CSARGQGTGELFF. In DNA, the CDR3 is TGCAGTGCTAGAGGGCAGGGAACCGGGGAGCTGTTTTTT.

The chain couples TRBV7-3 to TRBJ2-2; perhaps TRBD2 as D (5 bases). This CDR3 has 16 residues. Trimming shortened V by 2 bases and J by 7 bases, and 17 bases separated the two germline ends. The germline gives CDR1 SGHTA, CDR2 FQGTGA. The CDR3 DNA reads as TGTGCCAGCAGCTTAGAAGCGGCGTCACCATTCGGGGAGCTGTTTTTT. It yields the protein CASSLEAASPFGELFF.

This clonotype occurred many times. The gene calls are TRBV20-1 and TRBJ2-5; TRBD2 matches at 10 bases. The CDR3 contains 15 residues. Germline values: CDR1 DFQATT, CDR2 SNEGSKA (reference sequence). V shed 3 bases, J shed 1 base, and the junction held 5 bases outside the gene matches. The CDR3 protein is CSASASGGVQETQYF. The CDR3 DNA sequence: TGCAGTGCTAGTGCTAGCGGGGGAGTCCAAGAGACCCAGTACTTC.

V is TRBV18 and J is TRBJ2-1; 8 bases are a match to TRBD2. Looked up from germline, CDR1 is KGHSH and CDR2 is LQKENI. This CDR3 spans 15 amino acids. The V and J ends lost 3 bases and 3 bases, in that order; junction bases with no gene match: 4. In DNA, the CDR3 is TGTGCCAGCTCACCGGGACTAGGGTACTACAATGAGCAGTTCTTC. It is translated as CASSPGLGYYNEQFF.

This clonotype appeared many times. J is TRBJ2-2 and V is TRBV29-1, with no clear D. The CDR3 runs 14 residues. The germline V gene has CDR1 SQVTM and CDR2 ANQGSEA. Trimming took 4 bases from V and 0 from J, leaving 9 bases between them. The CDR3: CSVAVIANTGELFF. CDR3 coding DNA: TGCAGCGTTGCAGTGATCGCGAACACCGGGGAGCTGTTTTTT.

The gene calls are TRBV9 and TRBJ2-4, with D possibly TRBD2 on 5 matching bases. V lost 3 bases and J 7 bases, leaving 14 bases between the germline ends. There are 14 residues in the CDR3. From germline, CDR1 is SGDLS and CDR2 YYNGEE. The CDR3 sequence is CASSAGPPGNIQYF. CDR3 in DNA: TGTGCCAGCAGCGCCGGCCCACCGGGGAACATTCAGTACTTC.

DNA of the CDR3: TGCAGTGCTAGAGAGGAGTGGAGCACAGATACGCAGTATTTT. The encoded protein is CSAREEWSTDTQYF. The J gene is TRBJ2-3, the V gene TRBV20-1; D unresolved. Germline CDR1 DFQATT, CDR2 SNEGSKA (reference sequence). This CDR3 region has 14 residues. V lost 0 bases and J lost 0, with 7 bases in between.

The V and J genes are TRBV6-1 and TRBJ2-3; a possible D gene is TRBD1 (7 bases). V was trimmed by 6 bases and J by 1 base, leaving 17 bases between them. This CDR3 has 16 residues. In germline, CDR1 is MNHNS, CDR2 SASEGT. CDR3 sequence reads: CASSPLGRGGTDTQYF. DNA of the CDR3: TGTGCCAGCAGCCCCCTGGGCAGGGGGGGCACAGATACGCAGTATTTT.

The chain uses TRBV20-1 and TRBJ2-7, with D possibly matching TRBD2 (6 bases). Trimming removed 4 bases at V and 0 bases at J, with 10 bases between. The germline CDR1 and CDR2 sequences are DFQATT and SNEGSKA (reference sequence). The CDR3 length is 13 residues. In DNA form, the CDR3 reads TGCAGTGCTATGACCGGGAGCTCCTACGAGCAGTACTTC. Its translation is CSAMTGSSYEQYF.

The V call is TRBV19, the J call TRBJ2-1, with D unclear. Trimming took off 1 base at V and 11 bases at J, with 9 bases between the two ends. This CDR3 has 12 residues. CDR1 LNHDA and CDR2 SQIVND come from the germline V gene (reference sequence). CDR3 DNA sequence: TGTGCCAGTAGTATAGGGCATATTAAGCAGTTCTTC. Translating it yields CASSIGHIKQFF.

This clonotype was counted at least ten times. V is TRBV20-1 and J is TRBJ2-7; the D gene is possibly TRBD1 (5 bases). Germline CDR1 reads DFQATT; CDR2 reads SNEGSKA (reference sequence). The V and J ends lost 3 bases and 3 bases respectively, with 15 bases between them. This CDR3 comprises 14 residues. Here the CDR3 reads CSASGGRAGYEQYF. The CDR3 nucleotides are TGCAGTGCTAGTGGTGGCAGGGCCGGCTACGAGCAGTACTTC.

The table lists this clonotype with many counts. This chain's CDR3 is CASSFGGDSWEQYF. CDR3 nucleotides: TGTGCCAGCAGTTTCGGCGGGGACTCCTGGGAGCAGTACTTC. The chain links TRBV12-3 or TRBV12-4 to TRBJ2-7; D is perhaps TRBD2 (6 bases). V lost 3 bases and J lost 7, with 16 bases in between. This CDR3 has 14 residues.